These 25 T cell receptor beta chains share one sample of origin, sequenced in a study of blood T cell repertoires in COVID-19. Sequencing used immunoSEQ multiplex PCR; TCRdb keeps in-frame clones, though not all of them. The sample comprises about 110,000 clones, about 72% of which are singletons, and around 8% rests with the top ten. The sample taken for sequencing was peripheral blood. The receptors shown here come from a woman aged 55-70 years with acute or convalescent COVID-19.

The chain links TRBV6-5 to TRBJ1-2; tentative D call: TRBD1 (6 bases). Germline V gene sequence: CDR1 MNHEY, CDR2 SVGAGI. V was trimmed by 4 bases and J by 4 bases, leaving 10 bases between them. The CDR3 spans 13 residues. The CDR3 is CASSWDTSYGYTF. In DNA, the CDR3 is TGTGCCAGCAGTTGGGACACCTCCTATGGCTACACCTTC.

A single count supports this clone. This sequence joins TRBV4-1 and TRBJ2-2, with a possible D match to TRBD1 (6 bases). Germline V gene lookup returns CDR1 MGHRA and CDR2 YSYEKL. This CDR3 comprises 16 residues. V was pared by 4 bases and J by 6 bases, with 18 bases between. CDR3 sequence (DNA): TGCGCCAGCAGCCCGAGACAGGTCCAATGTCCCGGGGAGCTGTTTTTT. Amino acid sequence: CASSPRQVQCPGELFF.

J is TRBJ2-7 and V is TRBV7-2; D gene unclear. This CDR3 is 15 amino acids long. Trimming stripped 4 bases from V and 2 bases from J, with 15 bases between. Germline CDR1 is SGHTA and CDR2 is FQGNSA. DNA for the CDR3: TGTGCCAGCAGCTCCTCCCGGGTTCGCACCTACGAGCAGTACTTC. Protein: CASSSSRVRTYEQYF. Drawing the rest from reference TRBV7-2 and TRBJ2-7, the complete variable domain is GAGVSQSPSNKVTEKGKDVELRCDPISGHTALYWYRQSLGQGLEFLIYFQGNSAPDKSGLPSDRFSAERTGGSVSTLTIQRTQQEDSAVYLCASSSSRVRTYEQYFGPGTRLTVT.

Many counts were recorded for this clone. The chain couples TRBV24-1 to TRBJ2-1; D call uncertain. The CDR3 is 14 residues long. V gave up 1 base and J gave up 3 bases, with 6 bases separating them. CDR1 is KGHDR, CDR2 SFDVKD, per germline. The CDR3 DNA is TGTGCCACCAGTGATTTTAACAGCTACAATGAGCAGTTCTTC. Translated: CATSDFNSYNEQFF.

The gene calls are TRBV6-1 and TRBJ2-7, with D possibly being TRBD2 (7 bases). This CDR3 spans 15 amino acids. V lost 1 base and J 7 bases, leaving 17 bases between the germline ends. The germline gives CDR1 MNHNS, CDR2 SASEGT. The CDR3 region has the DNA TGTGCCAGCAGTGAAGTTGTGCAGGGAGGGGGAGAGCAGTACTTC. This gives the protein CASSEVVQGGGEQYF.

The chain combines TRBV27 with TRBJ1-2; 10 nucleotides align to TRBD1. The V segment lost 5 bases and the J segment 6 bases; nucleotides outside the gene matches: 9. The CDR3 covers 15 residues. Germline V gives CDR1 MNHEY, CDR2 SMNVEV (reference sequence). CDR3 sequence reads: CASSLRRQGANGYTF. The CDR3 DNA reads as TGTGCCAGCAGTCTCCGGCGACAGGGGGCGAATGGCTACACCTTC.

The chain couples TRBV2 to TRBJ1-5; D call uncertain. Germline CDR1 SNHLY, CDR2 FYNNEI. This CDR3 is 18 amino acids long. Deletions cut 3 bases from V and 2 bases from J, with 20 bases between. The CDR3 nucleotides are TGTGCCAGCAGTGAGGTTAACCACGGCCCGGAGGGCAATCAGCCCCAGCATTTT. Translated: CASSEVNHGPEGNQPQHF.

The CDR3 coding sequence is TGTGCCAGCTCACTACGACGGGATGGGAACACTGAAGCTTTCTTT. It translates to CASSLRRDGNTEAFF. The V call is TRBV18, the J call TRBJ1-1; no reliable D call. The CDR3 runs 15 residues. V lost 4 bases and J 1 base, leaving 13 bases between the germline ends. CDR1 is KGHSH, CDR2 LQKENI, per germline.

The chain carries TRBV30 and TRBJ1-1, with 7 bases fitting TRBD1. Germline CDR1 and CDR2: GTSNPN and SVGIG (reference sequence). This CDR3 is 15 amino acids long. The trim removed 1 base at V and 1 base at J, leaving 6 bases unmatched. The CDR3 coding sequence is TGTGCCTGGAGTGCCACCGGGACAGCGAACACTGAAGCTTTCTTT. Its translation: CAWSATGTANTEAFF.

This clone was recorded once. CDR3 sequence reads: CATEGWGLTEAFF. CDR3 nucleotides: TGTGCCACCGAAGGCTGGGGGCTCACTGAAGCTTTCTTT. The chain joins TRBV2 to TRBJ1-1, with D maybe TRBD1 (6 bases). Germline CDR1 and CDR2: SNHLY and FYNNEI. The length of the CDR3 is 13 residues. With 10 bases removed from V and 4 bases from J, the gap between germline ends came to 16 bases.

The CDR3 loop reads CASSGLAGSKETQYF. The CDR3, as DNA: TGTGCCAGCAGTGGACTAGCGGGGTCTAAAGAGACCCAGTACTTC. The chain employs TRBV2 and TRBJ2-5, with 11 nucleotides matching TRBD2. This CDR3 comprises 15 residues. Trimming cost V 4 bases and J 3 bases; bases outside gene matches: 4. The germline V gene encodes CDR1 SNHLY and CDR2 FYNNEI.

This chain links TRBV7-8 with TRBJ1-6; possibly TRBD1 for D (6 bases). Germline CDR1 is SGHVS and CDR2 is FQNEAQ. The CDR3 covers 22 residues. The V and J ends lost 6 bases and 5 bases respectively, with 35 bases between them. CDR3 DNA sequence: TGTGCCAGCAGTTCCCGCTGGCGGGGGCCGCACACCTCAGAAACCCATAATTCACCCCTCCACTTT. Protein sequence: CASSSRWRGPHTSETHNSPLHF.

The CDR3 DNA sequence: TGTGCCAGCAGCGTCCCCGGGACAACTGGAAACACCATATATTTT. The encoded protein is CASSVPGTTGNTIYF. V gene TRBV5-6 combines with J gene TRBJ1-3, with a possible D match to TRBD1 (6 bases). CDR1 and CDR2 (germline): SGHDT, YYEEEE. This CDR3 region has 15 residues. V dropped 4 bases and J dropped 2 bases, with 13 bases sitting between them.

In its sample, this clone was seen many times. The CDR3 region has the DNA TGTGCCAGCAGAACAGGGTTAAATGAAAAACTGTTTTTT. It yields the protein CASRTGLNEKLFF. The V gene is TRBV12-3 or TRBV12-4, the J gene TRBJ1-4; tentative D call: TRBD1 (6 bases). The ends were cut back, 6 bases at V and 5 bases at J, with 10 bases in the middle. The CDR3 consists of 13 residues.

Notes on this clone: The sample contains more than one DNA sequence encoding this CDR3. The chain is built from TRBV30 and TRBJ2-7; perhaps TRBD1 as D (6 bases). The germline CDR1 and CDR2 sequences are GTSNPN and SVGIG (reference sequence). This CDR3 is built from 12 residues. Between the trimmed V and J ends, which lost 2 bases and 4 bases, there was a span of 9 bases. The CDR3 region is CAWSTQGYEQYF. Here the CDR3 DNA reads TGTGCCTGGAGTACCCAGGGGTACGAGCAGTACTTC.

The V call is TRBV3-1 (or the pseudogene TRBV3-2), the J call TRBJ1-2, with D maybe TRBD1 (5 bases). The CDR3 is 14 residues long. V was pared by 1 base and J by 4 bases, with 10 bases between. Germline lookup yields CDR1 LGHDT and CDR2 YNNKEL (reference sequence). CDR3 coding DNA: TGTGCCAGCAGCCAAGTCGGGGGGACCTATGGCTACACCTTC. Its protein is CASSQVGGTYGYTF.

The rearrangement joins TRBV24-1 to TRBJ2-1, with 10 nucleotides matching TRBD2. Germline V gene data show CDR1 as KGHDR and CDR2 as SFDVKD. V lost 3 bases and J lost 5; bases outside the gene matches: 9. The CDR3 extends over 17 amino acids. CDR3 protein: CATSDPQAGGIHNEQFF. The CDR3 nucleotides are TGTGCCACCAGTGATCCCCAAGCGGGGGGGATCCACAATGAGCAGTTCTTC.

This clone appeared a single time. This chain joins TRBV6-5 and TRBJ2-2, with D perhaps TRBD1 (6 bases). V was pared by 6 bases and J by 6 bases, with 8 bases between. Per the germline V gene, CDR1 is MNHEY and CDR2 is SVGAGI. This CDR3 has 12 residues. CDR3 in amino acids: CASRGQPGELFF. The CDR3 bases are TGTGCCAGCAGGGGACAACCCGGGGAGCTGTTTTTT.

CDR3 nucleotide sequence: TGTGCCAGCAGCTTAGCACCAGGAGGGAGGCAGCCCCAGCATTTT. Its translation is CASSLAPGGRQPQHF. J is TRBJ1-5 and V is TRBV7-8; the D is unclear. V was shortened by 0 bases and J by 7 bases, with 13 bases between the two germline ends. The CDR3 consists of 15 residues. Per the germline V gene, CDR1 is SGHVS and CDR2 is FQNEAQ.

V usage is TRBV6-5 and J usage is TRBJ1-6; possible D gene TRBD1, 5 bases. Germline CDR1 MNHEY, CDR2 SVGAGI. Trimming took off 0 bases at V and 8 bases at J, with 8 bases between the two ends. This CDR3 is built from 14 residues. CDR3 nucleotides: TGTGCCAGCAGTTACTCAGGGGATTATTCACCCCTCCACTTT. This sequence encodes CASSYSGDYSPLHF.

This clone was seen only a few times. The genes are TRBV4-1 and TRBJ2-2, with D possibly TRBD2 on 5 matching bases. Germline values: CDR1 MGHRA, CDR2 YSYEKL. The CDR3 covers 15 residues. V lost 3 bases to trimming and J lost 2 bases, with 10 bases between them. DNA for the CDR3: TGCGCCAGCAGCCAGGTTCGGGGAAACACCGGGGAGCTGTTTTTT. It codes for CASSQVRGNTGELFF.

This clone was found once. The genes are TRBV5-5 and TRBJ1-1; 9 bases line up with TRBD1. The V segment lost 1 base and the J segment 6 bases; nucleotides outside the gene matches: 7. The germline V gene has CDR1 SGHKS and CDR2 YYEKEE (reference sequence). The CDR3 contains 15 residues. The CDR3 DNA reads TGTGCCAGCAGCTTGACCGGGACAGGGTTCTCTGAAGCTTTCTTT. It specifies CASSLTGTGFSEAFF.

The chain employs TRBV28 and TRBJ1-5; tentatively, D is TRBD1 (5 bases). Trimming stripped 4 bases from V and 9 bases from J, with 16 bases between. This CDR3 is 14 amino acids long. Per germline, CDR1 MDHEN and CDR2 SYDVKM. As DNA, the CDR3 is TGTGCCAGCAGTTCCCCAGGGAATAAACGGCCCCAGCATTTT. Protein product: CASSSPGNKRPQHF.

This rearrangement joins TRBV6-5 to TRBJ1-1; a possible D gene is TRBD1 (6 bases). The V gene's germline CDR1 is MNHEY and CDR2 SVGAGI. V lost 2 bases, J lost 3 bases, and 7 bases lay in between. The CDR3 runs to 13 residues. In DNA, the CDR3 is TGTGCCAGCAGTTACCCAGGGGACACTGAAGCTTTCTTT. Residues: CASSYPGDTEAFF.

This chain links TRBV19 with TRBJ1-5, with D possibly matching TRBD1 (5 bases). The ends were cut back, 5 bases at V and 5 bases at J, with 19 bases in the middle. The length of the CDR3 is 16 residues. Per germline, CDR1 LNHDA and CDR2 SQIVND (reference sequence). As DNA, the CDR3 is TGTGCCAGTAGTCCGCCAGGACAAAAAACCTATCAGCCCCAGCATTTT. This codes for CASSPPGQKTYQPQHF.